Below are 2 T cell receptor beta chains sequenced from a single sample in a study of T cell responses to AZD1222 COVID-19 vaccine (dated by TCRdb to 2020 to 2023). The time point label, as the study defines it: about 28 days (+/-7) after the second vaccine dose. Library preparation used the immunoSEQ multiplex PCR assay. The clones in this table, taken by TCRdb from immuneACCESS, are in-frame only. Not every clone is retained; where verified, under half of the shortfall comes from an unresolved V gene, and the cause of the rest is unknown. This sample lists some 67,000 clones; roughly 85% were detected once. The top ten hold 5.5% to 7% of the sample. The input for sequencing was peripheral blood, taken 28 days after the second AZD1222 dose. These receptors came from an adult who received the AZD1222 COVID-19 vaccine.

CDR3 residues: CASSISSNQPQHF. CDR3 in DNA: TGTGCCAGTAGTATCAGCAGCAATCAGCCCCAGCATTTT. The gene calls are TRBV19 and TRBJ1-5; D not resolved. The germline V gene has CDR1 LNHDA and CDR2 SQIVND (reference sequence). Trimming cost V 3 bases and J 1 base, with 4 bases left between them. This CDR3 region has 13 residues.

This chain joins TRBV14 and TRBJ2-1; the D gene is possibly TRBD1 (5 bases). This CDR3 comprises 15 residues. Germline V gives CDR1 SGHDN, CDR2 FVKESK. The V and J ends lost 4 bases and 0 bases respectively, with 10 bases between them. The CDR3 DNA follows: TGTGCCAGCAGCCGGGGCAGGAGCTCCTACAATGAGCAGTTCTTC. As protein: CASSRGRSSYNEQFF.